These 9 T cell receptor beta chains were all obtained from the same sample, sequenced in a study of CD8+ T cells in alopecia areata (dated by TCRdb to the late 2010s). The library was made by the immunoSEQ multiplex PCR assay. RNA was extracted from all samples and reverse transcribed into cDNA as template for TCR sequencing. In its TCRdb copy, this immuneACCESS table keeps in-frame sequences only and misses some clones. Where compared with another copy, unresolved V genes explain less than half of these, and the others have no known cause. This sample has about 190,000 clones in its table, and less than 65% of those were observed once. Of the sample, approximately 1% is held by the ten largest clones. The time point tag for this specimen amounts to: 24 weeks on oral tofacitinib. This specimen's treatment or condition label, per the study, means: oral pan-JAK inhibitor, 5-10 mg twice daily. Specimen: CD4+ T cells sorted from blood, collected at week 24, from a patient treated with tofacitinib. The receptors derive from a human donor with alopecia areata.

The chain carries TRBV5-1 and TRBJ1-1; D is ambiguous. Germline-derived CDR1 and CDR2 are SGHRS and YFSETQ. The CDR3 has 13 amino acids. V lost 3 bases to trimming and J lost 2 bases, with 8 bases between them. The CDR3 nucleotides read TGCGCCAGCAGCTCGGCAGTAAACACTGAAGCTTTCTTT. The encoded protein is CASSSAVNTEAFF.

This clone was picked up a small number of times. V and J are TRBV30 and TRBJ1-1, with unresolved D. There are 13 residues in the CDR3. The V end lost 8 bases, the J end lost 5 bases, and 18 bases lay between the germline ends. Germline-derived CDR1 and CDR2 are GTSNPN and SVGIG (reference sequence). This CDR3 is CALGGVRETEAFF. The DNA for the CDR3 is TGTGCCCTGGGCGGCGTGCGTGAAACTGAAGCTTTCTTT.

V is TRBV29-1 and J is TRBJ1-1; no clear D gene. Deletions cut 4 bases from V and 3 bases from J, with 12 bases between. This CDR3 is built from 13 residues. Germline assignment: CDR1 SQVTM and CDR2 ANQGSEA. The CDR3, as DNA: TGCAGCGTTGTAACTTCGATGGACACTGAAGCTTTCTTT. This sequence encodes CSVVTSMDTEAFF. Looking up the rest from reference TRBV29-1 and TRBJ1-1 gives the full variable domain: SAVISQKPSRDICQRGTSLTIQCQVDSQVTMMFWYRQQPGQSLTLIATANQGSEATYESGFVIDKFPISRPNLTFSTLTVSNMSPEDSSIYLCSVVTSMDTEAFFGQGTRLTVV.

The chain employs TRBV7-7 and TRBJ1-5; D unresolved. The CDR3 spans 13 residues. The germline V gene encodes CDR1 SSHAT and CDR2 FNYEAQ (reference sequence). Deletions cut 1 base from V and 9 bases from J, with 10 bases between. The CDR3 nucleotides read TGTGCCAGCAGCTTAGACAGTCTAGCGCCCCAGCATTTT. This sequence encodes CASSLDSLAPQHF.

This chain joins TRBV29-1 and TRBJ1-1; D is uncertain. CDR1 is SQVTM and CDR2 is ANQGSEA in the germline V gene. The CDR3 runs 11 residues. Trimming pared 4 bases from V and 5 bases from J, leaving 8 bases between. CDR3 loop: CSVGEGTEAFF. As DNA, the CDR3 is TGCAGCGTTGGGGAGGGAACTGAAGCTTTCTTT.

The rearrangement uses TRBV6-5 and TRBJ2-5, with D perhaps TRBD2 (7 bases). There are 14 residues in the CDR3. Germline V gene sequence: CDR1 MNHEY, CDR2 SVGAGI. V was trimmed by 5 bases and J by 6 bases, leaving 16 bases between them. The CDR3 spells CASSDGGAGKTQYF. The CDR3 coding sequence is TGTGCCAGCAGTGATGGGGGGGCCGGTAAGACCCAGTACTTC.

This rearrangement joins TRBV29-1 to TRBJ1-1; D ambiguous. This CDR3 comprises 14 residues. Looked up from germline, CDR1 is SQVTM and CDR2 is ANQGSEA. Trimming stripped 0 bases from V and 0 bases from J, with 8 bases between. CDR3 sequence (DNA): TGCAGCGTTGAAGATCGGAGGCTGAACACTGAAGCTTTCTTT. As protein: CSVEDRRLNTEAFF.

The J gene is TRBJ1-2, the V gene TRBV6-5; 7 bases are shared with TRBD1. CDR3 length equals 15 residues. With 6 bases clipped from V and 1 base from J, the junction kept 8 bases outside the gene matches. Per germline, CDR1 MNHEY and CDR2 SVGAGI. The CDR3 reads CASRLPSGGNYGYTF. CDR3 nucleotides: TGTGCCAGCAGACTCCCATCAGGGGGTAACTATGGCTACACCTTC.

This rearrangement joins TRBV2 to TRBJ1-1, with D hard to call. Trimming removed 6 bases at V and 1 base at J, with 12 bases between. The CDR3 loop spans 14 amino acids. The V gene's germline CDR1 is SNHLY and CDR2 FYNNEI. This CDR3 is CASRRARANTEAFF. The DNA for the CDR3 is TGTGCCAGCAGGCGGGCTCGGGCGAACACTGAAGCTTTCTTT.